One sample yielded the 30 T cell receptor beta chains listed below, sequenced in a study of regulatory T cells in long-lasting Graves disease. Time point noted: newly diagnosed GD, antithyroid drugs for less than 3 months. Following extraction of RNA from PBMCs, that RNA was used to make the TCR library. Arm-PCR with iRepertoire HTBI primers amplified the CDR3 regions for these TCR beta libraries. In TCRdb, the multiplex PCR reads were re-called with MiXCR into one record per CDR3 protein. Found here are 400,000 to 450,000 distinct CDR3 sequences, 15% of them singletons; the top ten hold roughly 17%. These same records also appear under a second study, on T cells in Graves' hyperthyroidism and ophthalmopathy.

The sample in question was peripheral blood mononuclear cells (PBMCs), obtained at new diagnosis, from a patient treated with antithyroid drugs. Source of these receptors: a woman under 40 with Graves disease.

This clonotype was recorded at least ten times. The V and J genes are TRBV2 and TRBJ2-3; 7 positions agree with TRBD2. Germline trimming cut 8 bases from V and 3 bases from J; bases unmatched to any gene: 5. Germline assignment: CDR1 SNHLY and CDR2 FYNNEI. The CDR3 contains 13 residues. Here the CDR3 DNA reads TGTGCCAGCTTGACTAGCAGTACAGATACGCAGTATTTT. Translated: CASLTSSTDTQYF.

This clonotype has at least ten counts. The J gene is TRBJ1-3, the V gene TRBV12-3 or TRBV12-4; 8 nucleotides align to TRBD1. This CDR3 has 15 residues. V trimming: 6 bases; J trimming: 3 bases; junction bases outside the gene matches: 7. Here the CDR3 reads CASSPQGALGNTIYF. CDR3 sequence (DNA): TGTGCCAGCAGCCCCCAGGGGGCTCTTGGAAACACCATATATTTT.

The chain is built from TRBV19 and TRBJ2-4; possibly TRBD1 for D (6 bases). V lost 6 bases and J 3 bases, leaving 15 bases between the germline ends. The CDR3 sequence is 15 residues long. CDR1 and CDR2 from the germline V gene are LNHDA and SQIVND (reference sequence). DNA of the CDR3: TGTGCCAGTAGGAACCAGGGGATCGGCAAAAACATTCAGTACTTC. This translates into CASRNQGIGKNIQYF.

J is TRBJ1-5 and V is TRBV6-1; TRBD1 might be the D (6 bases). CDR1 and CDR2 (germline): MNHNS, SASEGT. V lost 1 base and J 1 base, leaving 20 bases between the germline ends. CDR3 size: 19 residues. The CDR3 loop reads CASSEEGGGRGPSNQPQHF. The CDR3, as DNA: TGTGCCAGCAGTGAAGAGGGGGGGGGGCGCGGTCCGAGCAATCAGCCCCAGCATTTT.

The chain combines TRBV7-9 with TRBJ2-5; D uncertain. CDR1 and CDR2 (germline): SEHNR, FQNEAQ (reference sequence). This CDR3 region has 14 residues. Trimming removed 1 base at V and 3 bases at J, with 9 bases between. CDR3 sequence (DNA): TGTGCCAGCAGCTTAGAGGAAGGGAAAGAGACCCAGTACTTC. Protein: CASSLEEGKETQYF.

The V and J genes are TRBV4-1 and TRBJ2-5, with D possibly being TRBD2 (6 bases). Germline V gene lookup returns CDR1 MGHRA and CDR2 YSYEKL. V lost 4 bases to trimming and J lost 2 bases, with 17 bases between them. The CDR3 spans 16 residues. Here the CDR3 DNA reads TGCGCCAGCAGCCGGGCCGGAGGGAATGCACAAGAGACCCAGTACTTC. Encoded protein: CASSRAGGNAQETQYF.

V gene TRBV6-1 combines with J gene TRBJ2-2; D is ambiguous. The CDR3 has 14 residues. V dropped 1 base and J dropped 3 bases, with 6 bases sitting between them. CDR1 and CDR2 from the germline V gene are MNHNS and SASEGT. In nucleotides, the CDR3 is TGTGCCAGCAGTGAAGTCGGCCACACCGGGGAGCTGTTTTTT. This encodes CASSEVGHTGELFF.

Ten or more counts support this clonotype. The chain is built from TRBV6-5 and TRBJ2-1; D gene unclear. V was clipped by 0 bases and J by 4 bases, with 4 bases between them. The CDR3 totals 13 residues. Germline-derived CDR1 and CDR2 are MNHEY and SVGAGI. For the CDR3, the DNA is TGTGCCAGCAGTTACTCTGAATACAATGAGCAGTTCTTC. Its protein is CASSYSEYNEQFF.

In its sample, this clonotype was seen many times. The rearrangement joins TRBV7-9 to TRBJ1-5, with a tentative D call TRBD1 (5 bases). The germline gives CDR1 SEHNR, CDR2 FQNEAQ (reference sequence). V shed 5 bases and J shed 6 bases, with 17 bases lying between them. The CDR3 is 15 residues long. CDR3 DNA sequence: TGTGCCAGCAGCCGCAAGGAAGGGGCGGTTCAGCCCCAGCATTTT. This gives the protein CASSRKEGAVQPQHF.

Many counts were recorded for this clonotype. V and J are TRBV7-9 and TRBJ2-5; D may correspond to TRBD1 or TRBD2 (6 bases each). V lost 2 bases and J 4 bases, leaving 14 bases between the germline ends. This CDR3 comprises 15 residues. Germline V gene data show CDR1 as SEHNR and CDR2 as FQNEAQ (reference sequence). CDR3 region: CASSLLGGGRETQYF. As DNA, the CDR3 is TGTGCCAGCAGCTTACTAGGAGGGGGACGAGAGACCCAGTACTTC.

V gene TRBV7-2 combines with J gene TRBJ2-7; a possible D gene is TRBD2 (7 bases). V lost 1 base and J lost 3, with 16 bases in between. Germline V gene data show CDR1 as SGHTA and CDR2 as FQGNSA. This CDR3 comprises 16 residues. The CDR3 nucleotides are TGTGCCAGCAGCTTAGTTTCGGGGGGCGCGATCTACGAGCAGTACTTC. Translating gives CASSLVSGGAIYEQYF. The full variable domain, completed using reference TRBV7-2 and TRBJ2-7, is GAGVSQSPSNKVTEKGKDVELRCDPISGHTALYWYRQSLGQGLEFLIYFQGNSAPDKSGLPSDRFSAERTGGSVSTLTIQRTQQEDSAVYLCASSLVSGGAIYEQYFGPGTRLTVT.

The chain joins TRBV7-3 to TRBJ2-3; 8 bases map to TRBD2. Per the germline V gene, CDR1 is SGHTA and CDR2 is FQGTGA. The J segment lost 4 bases and the V segment lost 4 bases, leaving 25 bases of the junction unmatched. The CDR3 consists of 21 residues. The CDR3 nucleotides are TGTGCCAGCAGCTCTACCTCCGGTAGGGAGGTCGGGGGACTAGTGTCAGATACGCAGTATTTT. It translates to CASSSTSGREVGGLVSDTQYF.

The CDR3 DNA is TGTGCCAGCAGGTTCGATTGGGGCACTGAAGCTTTCTTT. It yields the protein CASRFDWGTEAFF. The chain links TRBV12-3 or TRBV12-4 to TRBJ1-1; D is undetermined. The CDR3 sequence is 13 residues long. The V gene lost 6 bases and the J gene lost 4 bases, with 12 bases spanning the gap.

This clonotype occurred many times. The V and J genes are TRBV12-5 and TRBJ2-2; 11 nucleotides agree with TRBD1. Germline CDR1 and CDR2: LGHNT and FRNRAP. The CDR3 loop spans 19 amino acids. The J segment lost 0 bases and the V segment lost 6 bases, leaving 12 bases of the junction unmatched. The CDR3 reads CASGRGQGASITNTGELFF. The CDR3 DNA follows: TGTGCTAGTGGCCGTGGACAGGGGGCGTCGATAACGAACACCGGGGAGCTGTTTTTT.

This clonotype occurred a few times. The chain carries TRBV28 and TRBJ2-1, with D tentatively TRBD2 (6 bases). In germline, CDR1 is MDHEN, CDR2 SYDVKM. The CDR3 length is 20 residues. The V end was cut by 5 bases, the J end by 2 bases, with 28 bases between. CDR3 protein: CASSPPLGTSRTTAYNEQFF. Here the CDR3 DNA reads TGTGCCAGCAGTCCCCCCCTGGGCACCTCTAGGACTACGGCCTACAATGAGCAGTTCTTC.

V and J are TRBV28 and TRBJ1-1; weak D call: TRBD1 (5 bases). The CDR3 totals 14 residues. CDR1 and CDR2 from the germline V gene are MDHEN and SYDVKM. V lost 3 bases to trimming and J lost 0 bases, with 8 bases between them. Written as DNA, the CDR3 is TGTGCCAGCAGTTTCGGGGGAATGAACACTGAAGCTTTCTTT. This encodes CASSFGGMNTEAFF.

This clonotype was detected many times. The chain is built from TRBV12-3 or TRBV12-4 and TRBJ2-3, with 7 positions matching TRBD1. This CDR3 region has 16 residues. V lost 1 base to trimming and J lost 2 bases; unmatched junction nucleotides: 6. CDR3 protein: CASSLVTGSLTDTQYF. For the CDR3, the DNA is TGTGCCAGCAGTTTAGTGACAGGGTCCCTCACAGATACGCAGTATTTT.

In this sample, this clonotype turned up many times. Here the CDR3 DNA reads TGTGCCAGCAGCCCATTGACAGGGGGACCGGGATCACCCCTCCACTTT. Its protein product is CASSPLTGGPGSPLHF. The rearrangement uses TRBV12-3 or TRBV12-4 and TRBJ1-6; TRBD1 matches at 9 bases. Trimming took 6 bases from V and 10 from J; bases not matched to a gene: 13. The CDR3 runs 16 residues.

This clonotype was detected ten times or more. The chain links TRBV6-2 or TRBV6-3 to TRBJ2-1; D gene unclear. Deletions cut 6 bases from V and 6 bases from J, with 6 bases between. This CDR3 has 11 residues. Germline loops: CDR1 MNHEY, CDR2 SVGEGT. CDR3 sequence: CASSYTNEQFF. In nucleotides, the CDR3 is TGTGCCAGCAGCTACACCAATGAGCAGTTCTTC.

This clonotype was seen only a few times. The rearrangement joins TRBV28 to TRBJ2-3; 8 bases fit TRBD2. The CDR3 is 15 amino acids. CDR1 and CDR2 (germline): MDHEN, SYDVKM. J lost 2 bases, V lost 6 bases, and 7 bases had no gene match. This chain's CDR3 is CASSRRTSSTDTQYF. The CDR3 bases are TGTGCCAGCAGCCGGAGGACTAGCTCCACAGATACGCAGTATTTT. The full variable domain, completed using reference TRBV28 and TRBJ2-3, is DVKVTQSSRYLVKRTGEKVFLECVQDMDHENMFWYRQDPGLGLRLIYFSYDVKMKEKGDIPEGYSVSREKKERFSLILESASTNQTSMYLCASSRRTSSTDTQYFGPGTRLTVL.

The CDR3 DNA sequence: TGTGCCAGCAGACGTCGACAGGGCTCCTACAATGAGCAGTTCTTC. This translates into CASRRRQGSYNEQFF. The chain joins TRBV6-2 or TRBV6-3 to TRBJ2-1; 7 nucleotides agree with TRBD1. V lost 6 bases and J lost 0; bases outside the gene matches: 5. The CDR3 is 15 residues long. Looked up from germline, CDR1 is MNHEY and CDR2 is SVGEGT.

This clonotype was observed at least ten times. The rearrangement uses TRBV3-1 and TRBJ1-1; 9 bases match TRBD1. This CDR3 has 15 residues. J was trimmed by 4 bases and V by 2 bases; bases with no gene match: 5. In germline, CDR1 is LGHDT, CDR2 YNNKEL (reference sequence). The CDR3 region has the DNA TGTGCCAGCAGCCAACCTTTGGGACAGGGCACTGAAGCTTTCTTT. Amino acid sequence: CASSQPLGQGTEAFF.

This clonotype was counted ten times or more. V usage is TRBV7-2 and J usage is TRBJ1-1; D is ambiguous. The V gene lost 6 bases and the J gene lost 4 bases, with 12 bases spanning the gap. Germline CDR1 is SGHTA and CDR2 is FQGNSA. The CDR3 has 13 amino acids. In nucleotides, the CDR3 is TGTGCCAGCAGATCTACGAGAGTCACTGAAGCTTTCTTT. This translates into CASRSTRVTEAFF.

This clonotype was recorded at least ten times. V is TRBV30 and J is TRBJ2-5; TRBD2 matches 8 bases. With 1 base clipped from V and 5 bases from J, the junction kept 15 bases outside the gene matches. The germline V gene has CDR1 GTSNPN and CDR2 SVGIG (reference sequence). This CDR3 spans 17 amino acids. The CDR3 spells CAWSGFTPGTSDETQYF. DNA of the CDR3: TGTGCCTGGAGTGGATTTACCCCCGGGACTAGTGACGAGACCCAGTACTTC. The whole variable domain, remainder taken from reference TRBV30 and TRBJ2-5, is SQTIHQWPATLVQPVGSPLSLECTVEGTSNPNLYWYRQAAGRGLQLLFYSVGIGQISSEVPQNLSASRPQDRQFILSSKKLLLSDSGFYLCAWSGFTPGTSDETQYFGPGTRLLVL.

This clonotype was counted many times. CDR3 protein: CASSPDVRAGTYEQYF. CDR3 nucleotides: TGTGCCAGCAGCCCCGATGTTCGGGCGGGAACCTACGAGCAGTACTTC. The rearrangement uses TRBV7-9 and TRBJ2-7; possible D gene TRBD2, 6 bases. The V and J ends lost 5 bases and 2 bases respectively, with 19 bases between them. The CDR3 covers 16 residues. Germline assignment: CDR1 SEHNR and CDR2 FQNEAQ (reference sequence).

The chain has TRBV20-1 and TRBJ1-2, with unresolved D. Between the trimmed V and J ends, which lost 3 bases and 7 bases, there was a span of 9 bases. The CDR3 sequence is 11 residues long. Germline V lookup: CDR1 DFQATT, CDR2 SNEGSKA (reference sequence). The CDR3 coding sequence is TGCAGTGCTAGCATTGGGTTTGGCTACACCTTC. This encodes CSASIGFGYTF.

This clonotype was found many times. The chain joins TRBV5-6 to TRBJ1-1; D is undetermined. V lost 2 bases to trimming and J lost 4 bases, with 9 bases between them. The germline CDR1 and CDR2 sequences are SGHDT and YYEEEE. The CDR3 sequence is 13 residues long. The CDR3 spells CASSFRRGTEAFF. CDR3 in DNA: TGTGCCAGCAGCTTTCGGCGCGGCACTGAAGCTTTCTTT.

The chain links TRBV5-1 to TRBJ2-1; D call uncertain. This CDR3 is built from 16 residues. Germline V gives CDR1 SGHRS, CDR2 YFSETQ. The V end was cut by 1 base, the J end by 1 base, with 12 bases between. The CDR3 is CASSLFTGGSYNEQFF. As DNA, the CDR3 is TGCGCCAGCAGCTTGTTTACCGGTGGGTCCTACAATGAGCAGTTCTTC. The whole variable domain, filled in from reference TRBV5-1 and TRBJ2-1, reads KAGVTQTPRYLIKTRGQQVTLSCSPISGHRSVSWYQQTPGQGLQFLFEYFSETQRNKGNFPGRFSGRQFSNSRSEMNVSTLELGDSALYLCASSLFTGGSYNEQFFGPGTRLTVL.

In its sample, this clonotype was seen many times. This rearrangement joins TRBV13 to TRBJ2-7; D possibly corresponds to TRBD1 (7 bases). Trimming removed 0 bases at V and 4 bases at J, with 19 bases between. The germline V gene has CDR1 PRHDT and CDR2 FYEKMQ (reference sequence). The CDR3 loop spans 17 amino acids. The CDR3, as DNA: TGTGCCAGCAGCTTAGGGTTAGACAGGGACTCTACGTACGAGCAGTACTTC. Encoded protein: CASSLGLDRDSTYEQYF.

Many counts were recorded for this clonotype. The chain uses TRBV12-3 or TRBV12-4 and TRBJ2-1; TRBD1 matches at 8 bases. There are 17 residues in the CDR3. V shed 3 bases, J shed 3 bases, and the junction held 10 bases outside the gene matches. The CDR3 DNA reads as TGTGCCAGCAGTTTGGACAGGGCCCTTAGAGACTACAATGAGCAGTTCTTC. Protein sequence: CASSLDRALRDYNEQFF.